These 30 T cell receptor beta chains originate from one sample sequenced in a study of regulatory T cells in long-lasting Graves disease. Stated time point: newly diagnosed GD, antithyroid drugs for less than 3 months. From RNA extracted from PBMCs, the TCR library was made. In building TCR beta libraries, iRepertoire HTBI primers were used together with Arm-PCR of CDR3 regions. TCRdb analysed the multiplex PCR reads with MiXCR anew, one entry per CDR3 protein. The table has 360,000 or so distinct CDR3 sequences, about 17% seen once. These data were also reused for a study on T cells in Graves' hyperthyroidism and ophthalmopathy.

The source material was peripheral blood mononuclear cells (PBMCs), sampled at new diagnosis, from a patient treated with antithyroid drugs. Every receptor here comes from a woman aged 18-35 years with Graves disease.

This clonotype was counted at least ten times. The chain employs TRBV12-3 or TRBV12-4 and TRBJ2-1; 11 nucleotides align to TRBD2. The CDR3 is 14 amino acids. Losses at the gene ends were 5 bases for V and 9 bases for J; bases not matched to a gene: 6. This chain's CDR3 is CASSPWTSGPEQFF. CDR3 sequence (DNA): TGTGCCAGCAGTCCTTGGACTAGCGGGCCTGAGCAGTTCTTC.

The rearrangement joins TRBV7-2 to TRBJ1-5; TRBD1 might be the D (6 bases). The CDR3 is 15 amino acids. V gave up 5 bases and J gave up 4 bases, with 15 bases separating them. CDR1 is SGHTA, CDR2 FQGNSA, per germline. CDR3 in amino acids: CASSVTGRTNQPQHF. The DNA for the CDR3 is TGTGCCAGCAGCGTAACAGGGAGGACTAATCAGCCCCAGCATTTT.

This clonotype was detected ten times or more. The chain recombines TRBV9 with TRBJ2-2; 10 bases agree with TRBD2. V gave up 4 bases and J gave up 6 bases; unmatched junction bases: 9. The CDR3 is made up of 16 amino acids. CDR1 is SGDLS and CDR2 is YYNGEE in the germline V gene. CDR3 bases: TGTGCCAGCAGCCTCTACACTAGCGGGAAGGCCGGGGAGCTGTTTTTT. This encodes CASSLYTSGKAGELFF.

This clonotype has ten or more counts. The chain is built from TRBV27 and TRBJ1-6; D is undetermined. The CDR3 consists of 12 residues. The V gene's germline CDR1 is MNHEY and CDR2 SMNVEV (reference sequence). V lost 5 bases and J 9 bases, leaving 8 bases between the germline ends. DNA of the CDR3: TGTGCCAGCAGTCCTCACTTTTCACCCCTCCACTTT. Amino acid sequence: CASSPHFSPLHF.

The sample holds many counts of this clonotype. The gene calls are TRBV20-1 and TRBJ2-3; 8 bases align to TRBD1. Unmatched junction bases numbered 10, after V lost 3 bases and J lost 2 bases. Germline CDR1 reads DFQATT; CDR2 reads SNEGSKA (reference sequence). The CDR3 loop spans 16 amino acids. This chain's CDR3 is CSASRPGTGNTDTQYF. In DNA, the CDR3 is TGCAGTGCTAGTAGACCCGGGACAGGAAACACAGATACGCAGTATTTT.

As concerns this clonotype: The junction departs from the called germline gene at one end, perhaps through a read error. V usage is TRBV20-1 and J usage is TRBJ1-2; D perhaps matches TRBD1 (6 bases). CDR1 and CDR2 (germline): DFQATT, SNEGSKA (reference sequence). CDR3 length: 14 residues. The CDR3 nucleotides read TGCAGTGCTAGAGAACCCAGGGGAAACTATGGCCACACCTTC. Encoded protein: CSAREPRGNYGHTF.

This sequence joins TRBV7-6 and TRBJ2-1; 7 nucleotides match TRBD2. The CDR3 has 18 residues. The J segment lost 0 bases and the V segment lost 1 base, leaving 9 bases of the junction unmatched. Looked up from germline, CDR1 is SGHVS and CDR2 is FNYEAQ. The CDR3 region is CASSLDAAGSSSYNEQFF. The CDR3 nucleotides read TGTGCCAGCAGCTTAGACGCAGCGGGAAGTTCCTCCTACAATGAGCAGTTCTTC.

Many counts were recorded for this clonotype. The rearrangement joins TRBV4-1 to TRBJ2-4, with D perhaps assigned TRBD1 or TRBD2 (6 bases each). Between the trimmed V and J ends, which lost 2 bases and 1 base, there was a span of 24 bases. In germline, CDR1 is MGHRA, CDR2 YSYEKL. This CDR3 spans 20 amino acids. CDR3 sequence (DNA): TGCGCCAGCAGCCAATTTGCCGGGGGCAAAACCCTAGGGGCCAAAAACATTCAGTACTTC. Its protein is CASSQFAGGKTLGAKNIQYF.

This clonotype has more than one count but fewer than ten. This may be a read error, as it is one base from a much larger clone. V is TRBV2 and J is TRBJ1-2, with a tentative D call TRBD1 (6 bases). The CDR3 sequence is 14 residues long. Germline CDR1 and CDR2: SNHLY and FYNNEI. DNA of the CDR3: TGTGCCAGCAGTGAGGAGTACAGGGACTATGGCTGCACCTTC. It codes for CASSEEYRDYGCTF.

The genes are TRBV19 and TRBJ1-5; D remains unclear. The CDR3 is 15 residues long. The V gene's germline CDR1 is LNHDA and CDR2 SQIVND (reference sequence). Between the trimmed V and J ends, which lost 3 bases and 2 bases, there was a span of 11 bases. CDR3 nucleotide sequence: TGTGCCAGTAGTATGGTAGGGTTGGGCAATCAGCCCCAGCATTTT. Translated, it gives CASSMVGLGNQPQHF.

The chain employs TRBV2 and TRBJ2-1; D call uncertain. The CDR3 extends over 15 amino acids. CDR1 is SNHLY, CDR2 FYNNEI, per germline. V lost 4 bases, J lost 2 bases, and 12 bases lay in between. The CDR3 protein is CASSASWAAYNEQFF. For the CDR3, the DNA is TGTGCCAGCAGTGCTAGTTGGGCTGCCTACAATGAGCAGTTCTTC.

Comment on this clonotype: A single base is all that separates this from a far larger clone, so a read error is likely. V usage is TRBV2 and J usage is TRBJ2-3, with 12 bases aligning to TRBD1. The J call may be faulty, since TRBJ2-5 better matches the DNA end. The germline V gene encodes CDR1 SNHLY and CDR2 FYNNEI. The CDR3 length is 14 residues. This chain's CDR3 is CASSRDRGLEAQYF. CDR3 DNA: TGTGCCAGCAGCCGGGACAGGGGGCTTGAGGCCCAGTACTTC.

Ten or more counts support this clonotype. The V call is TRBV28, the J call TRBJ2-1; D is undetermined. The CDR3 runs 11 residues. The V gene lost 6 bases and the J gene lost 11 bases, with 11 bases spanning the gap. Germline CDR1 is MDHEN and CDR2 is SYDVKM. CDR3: CASSPREKQFF. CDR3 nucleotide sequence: TGTGCCAGCAGCCCAAGAGAAAAGCAGTTCTTC.

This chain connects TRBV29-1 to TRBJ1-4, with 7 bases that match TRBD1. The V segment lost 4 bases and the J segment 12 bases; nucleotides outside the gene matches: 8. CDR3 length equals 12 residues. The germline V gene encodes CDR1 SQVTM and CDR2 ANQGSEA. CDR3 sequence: CSVGTGTGELFF. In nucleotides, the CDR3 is TGCAGCGTTGGGACAGGCACCGGGGAACTGTTTTTT.

The chain's CDR3 is CSARETEKSGNTIYF. The CDR3 nucleotides are TGCAGTGCTAGAGAGACAGAAAAATCTGGAAACACCATATATTTT. This sequence joins TRBV20-1 and TRBJ1-3; D might be TRBD1 (5 bases). Germline V gene data show CDR1 as DFQATT and CDR2 as SNEGSKA (reference sequence). The ends were cut back, 0 bases at V and 1 base at J, with 10 bases in the middle. CDR3 length: 15 amino acids.

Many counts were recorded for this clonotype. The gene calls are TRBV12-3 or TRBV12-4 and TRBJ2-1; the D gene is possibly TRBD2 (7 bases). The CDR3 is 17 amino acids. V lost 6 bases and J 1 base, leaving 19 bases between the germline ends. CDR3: CASRPNRGGASYNEQFF. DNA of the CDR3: TGTGCCAGCAGACCCAATAGGGGGGGGGCGTCCTACAATGAGCAGTTCTTC.

CDR3 in amino acids: CAIATGGFGEQYF. The CDR3 DNA sequence: TGTGCCATCGCGACGGGGGGTTTCGGCGAGCAGTACTTC. The rearrangement joins TRBV10-3 to TRBJ2-7, with 7 nucleotides matching TRBD2. Germline V CDR1 and CDR2: ENHRY, SYGVKD. The CDR3 length is 13 residues. Losses at the gene ends were 8 bases for V and 6 bases for J; bases not matched to a gene: 10.

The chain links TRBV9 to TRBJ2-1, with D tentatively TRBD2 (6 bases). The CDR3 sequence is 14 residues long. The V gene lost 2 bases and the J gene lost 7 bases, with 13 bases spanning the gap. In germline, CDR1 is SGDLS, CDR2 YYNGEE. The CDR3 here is CASSVGVGGNEQFF. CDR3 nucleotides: TGTGCCAGCAGCGTTGGGGTGGGAGGTAATGAGCAGTTCTTC.

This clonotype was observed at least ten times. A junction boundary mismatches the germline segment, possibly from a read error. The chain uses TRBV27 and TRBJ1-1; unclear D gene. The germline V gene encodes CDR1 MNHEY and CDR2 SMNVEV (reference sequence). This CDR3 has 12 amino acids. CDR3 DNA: TGCGCCAGCAGCTCGGGTGGCACTGAAGCTTTCTTT. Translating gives CASSSGGTEAFF.

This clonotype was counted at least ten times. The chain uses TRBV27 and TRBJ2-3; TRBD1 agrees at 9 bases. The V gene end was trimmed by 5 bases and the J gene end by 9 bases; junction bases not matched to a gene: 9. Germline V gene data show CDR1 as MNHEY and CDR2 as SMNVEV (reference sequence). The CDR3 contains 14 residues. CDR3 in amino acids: CASSNRGRSDTQYF. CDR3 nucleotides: TGTGCCAGCAGTAACAGGGGGCGCAGTGACACGCAGTATTTT.

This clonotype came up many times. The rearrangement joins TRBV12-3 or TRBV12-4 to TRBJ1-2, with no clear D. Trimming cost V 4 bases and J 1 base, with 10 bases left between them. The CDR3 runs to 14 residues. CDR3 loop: CASSSKGINYGYTF. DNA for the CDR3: TGTGCCAGCAGTTCTAAAGGGATTAACTATGGCTACACCTTC.

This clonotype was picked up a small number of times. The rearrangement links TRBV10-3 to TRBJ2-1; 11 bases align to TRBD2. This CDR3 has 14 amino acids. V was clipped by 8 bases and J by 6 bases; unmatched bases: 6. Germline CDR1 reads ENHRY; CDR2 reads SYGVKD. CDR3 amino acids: CAIGQGTSGNEQFF. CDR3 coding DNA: TGTGCCATCGGGCAAGGGACTAGCGGCAATGAGCAGTTCTTC.

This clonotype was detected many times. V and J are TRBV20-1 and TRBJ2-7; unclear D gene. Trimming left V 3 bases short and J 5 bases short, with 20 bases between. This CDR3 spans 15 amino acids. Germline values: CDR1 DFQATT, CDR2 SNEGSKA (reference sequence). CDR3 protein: CSARPDVTYRNEQYF. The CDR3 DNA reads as TGCAGTGCTAGGCCCGATGTTACATACCGGAACGAGCAGTACTTC.

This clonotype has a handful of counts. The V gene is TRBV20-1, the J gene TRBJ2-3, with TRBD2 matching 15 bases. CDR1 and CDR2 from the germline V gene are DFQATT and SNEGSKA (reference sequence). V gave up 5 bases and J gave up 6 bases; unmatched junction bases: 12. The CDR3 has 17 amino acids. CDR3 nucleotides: TGCAGTGCTCGGACTAGCGGGGGGGCCTTGGTACAGGATACGCAGTATTTT. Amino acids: CSARTSGGALVQDTQYF.

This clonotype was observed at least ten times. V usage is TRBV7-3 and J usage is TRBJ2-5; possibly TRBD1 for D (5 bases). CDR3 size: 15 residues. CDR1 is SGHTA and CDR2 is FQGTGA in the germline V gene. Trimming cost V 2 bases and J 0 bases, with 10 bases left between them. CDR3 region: CASSLSPGYQETQYF. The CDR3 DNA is TGTGCCAGCAGCTTATCTCCAGGGTACCAAGAGACCCAGTACTTC.

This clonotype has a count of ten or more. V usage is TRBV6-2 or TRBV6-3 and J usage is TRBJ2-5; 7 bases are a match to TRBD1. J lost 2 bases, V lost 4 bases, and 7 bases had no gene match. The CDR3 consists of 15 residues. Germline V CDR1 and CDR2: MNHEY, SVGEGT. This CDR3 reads CASSLGTGVQETQYF. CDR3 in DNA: TGTGCCAGCAGTTTAGGTACAGGGGTACAAGAGACCCAGTACTTC.

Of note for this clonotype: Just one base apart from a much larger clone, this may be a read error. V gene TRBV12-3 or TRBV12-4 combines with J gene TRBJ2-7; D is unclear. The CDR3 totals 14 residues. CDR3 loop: CASSLGLGSCEQYF. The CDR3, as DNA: TGTGCCAGCAGTTTGGGGTTAGGGTCCTGCGAGCAGTACTTC.

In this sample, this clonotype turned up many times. The CDR3 sequence is CASRRGIEGGYTF. The CDR3 coding sequence is TGTGCCAGCAGGCGGGGCATCGAGGGAGGCTACACCTTC. The chain combines TRBV6-2 or TRBV6-3 with TRBJ1-2; D is possibly TRBD1 (5 bases). V was trimmed by 6 bases and J by 8 bases, leaving 16 bases between them. In germline, CDR1 is MNHEY, CDR2 SVGEGT. The CDR3 is 13 residues long.

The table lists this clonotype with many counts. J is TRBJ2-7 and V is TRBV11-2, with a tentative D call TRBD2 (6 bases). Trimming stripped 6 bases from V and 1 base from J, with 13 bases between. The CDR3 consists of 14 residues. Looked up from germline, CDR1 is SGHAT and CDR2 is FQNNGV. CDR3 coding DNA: TGTGCCAGCAGTTACGTGGGGGGTTCCTACGAGCAGTACTTC. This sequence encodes CASSYVGGSYEQYF.

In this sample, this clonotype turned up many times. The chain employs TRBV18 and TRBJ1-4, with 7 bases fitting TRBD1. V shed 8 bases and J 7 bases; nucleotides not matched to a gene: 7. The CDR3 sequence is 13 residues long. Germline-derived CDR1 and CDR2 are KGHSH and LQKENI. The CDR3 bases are TGTGCCAGCAGTCGACAGGGTGGTGAAAAACTGTTTTTT. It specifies CASSRQGGEKLFF.